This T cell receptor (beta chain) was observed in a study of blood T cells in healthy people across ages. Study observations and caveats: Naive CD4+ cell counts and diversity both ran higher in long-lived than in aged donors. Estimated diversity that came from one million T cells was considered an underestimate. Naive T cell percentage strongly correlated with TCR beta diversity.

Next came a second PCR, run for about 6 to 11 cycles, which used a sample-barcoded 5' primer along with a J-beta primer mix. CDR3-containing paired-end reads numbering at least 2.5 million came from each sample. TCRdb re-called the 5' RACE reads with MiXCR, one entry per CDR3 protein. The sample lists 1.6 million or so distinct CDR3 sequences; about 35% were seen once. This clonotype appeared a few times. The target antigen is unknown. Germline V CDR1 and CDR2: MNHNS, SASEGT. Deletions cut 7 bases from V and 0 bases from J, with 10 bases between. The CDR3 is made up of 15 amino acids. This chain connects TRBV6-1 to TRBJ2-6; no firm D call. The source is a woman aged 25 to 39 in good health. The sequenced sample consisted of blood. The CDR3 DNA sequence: TGTGCCAGCATTCGCGTCAGCTCTGGGGCCAACGTCCTGACTTTC. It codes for CASIRVSSGANVLTF.